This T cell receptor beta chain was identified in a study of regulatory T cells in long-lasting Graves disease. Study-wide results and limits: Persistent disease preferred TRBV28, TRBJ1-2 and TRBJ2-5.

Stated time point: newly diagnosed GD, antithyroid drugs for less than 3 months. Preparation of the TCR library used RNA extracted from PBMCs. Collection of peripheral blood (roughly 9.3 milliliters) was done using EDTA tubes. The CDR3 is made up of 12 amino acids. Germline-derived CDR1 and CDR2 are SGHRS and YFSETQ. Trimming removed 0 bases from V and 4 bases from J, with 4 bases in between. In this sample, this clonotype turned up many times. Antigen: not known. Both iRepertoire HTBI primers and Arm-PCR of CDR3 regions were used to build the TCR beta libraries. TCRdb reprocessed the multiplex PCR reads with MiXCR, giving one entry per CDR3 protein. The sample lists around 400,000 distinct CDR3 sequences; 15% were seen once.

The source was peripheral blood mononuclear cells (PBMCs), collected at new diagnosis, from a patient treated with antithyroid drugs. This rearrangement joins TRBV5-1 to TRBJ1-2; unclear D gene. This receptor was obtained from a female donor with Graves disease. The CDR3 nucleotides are TGCGCCAGCAGCTTGGCGGCCTATGGCTACACCTTC. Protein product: CASSLAAYGYTF.